A selection of T cell receptor beta chains follows, all from one sample in a study of CD4 T cells in relation to SARS-CoV-2 and coronaviruses. Method: immunoSEQ multiplex PCR; TCRdb's copy keeps in-frame clones and lacks some. The data show approximately 25,000 clones, 73% seen once. These receptors' antigens are unknown. The specimen was CD4+ T cells from PBMCs, cultured in vitro. These receptors originate from a human donor in good health. Both conserved end residues are part of each CDR3. D genes are given only for firm matches. The size field is filled for only some rows; it gives once, few, many or a size class.

v_call	j_call	clone_size	d_call	cdr3_nt	cdr3_aa
TRBV13	TRBJ2-7	NA	NA	TGTGCCAGCAGCTCCCAGGGCCACGAGCAGTACTTC	CASSSQGHEQYF
TRBV19	TRBJ1-4	NA	TRBD1	TGTGCCAGTGGAGACAGGGGGCGCGATGAAAAACTGTTTTTT	CASGDRGRDEKLFF
TRBV28	TRBJ2-2	NA	TRBD1	TGTGCCAGCAGCCCCGACAGGGGGGACACCGGGGAGCTGTTTTTT	CASSPDRGDTGELFF
TRBV29-1	TRBJ2-7	NA	NA	TGCAGCGTCGAAGCAGGGTACGAGCAGTACTTC	CSVEAGYEQYF
TRBV6-2/TRBV6-3	TRBJ2-1	NA	TRBD2	TGTGCCAGCAGTTACTCCCCCCCTAGCGGGATTTACAATGAGCAGTTCTTC	CASSYSPPSGIYNEQFF
TRBV11-2	TRBJ2-5	NA	NA	TGTGCCAGCAGCTTAGGGGGACCACAAGAGACCCAGTACTTC	CASSLGGPQETQYF
TRBV5-1	TRBJ2-5	NA	NA	TGCGCCAGCAGCCACAGAGGAGGGGGCCCACAAGAGACCCAGTACTTC	CASSHRGGGPQETQYF
TRBV9	TRBJ2-7	NA	NA	TGTGCCAGCAGCGTAGCGGGGGATCCCTACGAGCAGTACTTC	CASSVAGDPYEQYF
TRBV6-4	TRBJ2-3	once	NA	TGTGCCAGCAGTGGCGGAGAGACAGATACGCAGTATTTT	CASSGGETDTQYF
TRBV27	TRBJ1-2	NA	NA	TGTGCCAGCAGTGGGACCGGGGGGATCCGAAGGGGTCGGAAGTATGGCTACACCTTC	CASSGTGGIRRGRKYGYTF
TRBV5-4	TRBJ2-7	NA	NA	TGTGCCAGCAGCTTGGTTAGGGACGAGCAGTACTTC	CASSLVRDEQYF
TRBV6-5	TRBJ2-1	NA	TRBD2	TGTGCCAGCATCAGTAATCGGGAGGGCTACAATGAGCAGTTCTTC	CASISNREGYNEQFF
TRBV27	TRBJ1-1	once	NA	TGTGCCAGCAGCCCTTATCGGGGGAGGACTGAAGCTTTCTTT	CASSPYRGRTEAFF
TRBV4-1	TRBJ2-3	NA	TRBD2	TGCGCCAGCAGCCGCGGACTAGCAGCAACAGATACGCAGTATTTT	CASSRGLAATDTQYF
TRBV14	TRBJ2-1	NA	NA	TGTGCCAGCAGCCTGGGCGTGTCCGGAGTTGGCGAGCAGTTCTTC	CASSLGVSGVGEQFF
TRBV5-1	TRBJ2-3	NA	NA	TGCGCCAGCAGCTTGAGGGGGACCGTAGGCGATACGCAGTATTTT	CASSLRGTVGDTQYF
TRBV29-1	TRBJ1-2	few	NA	TGCAGCGTTGTTGGGGTTCAGGGGAGCTATGGCTACACCTTC	CSVVGVQGSYGYTF
TRBV4-1	TRBJ1-5	few	NA	TGCGCCAGCAGCCCAGGTGGGACAACCAATCAGCCCCAGCATTTT	CASSPGGTTNQPQHF
TRBV7-3	TRBJ2-5	NA	TRBD2	TGTGCCAGCAGCCCGGGGACTAGCGGGATGGAGACCCAGTACTTC	CASSPGTSGMETQYF
TRBV6-5	TRBJ1-1	NA	NA	TGTGCCAGCAGTTTCGAAACCCTAGGCACTGAAGCTTTCTTT	CASSFETLGTEAFF
TRBV10-3	TRBJ1-2	NA	NA	TGTGCCATCGGCGGGCAGGGGTCTAACTATGGCTACACCTTC	CAIGGQGSNYGYTF